This TCR beta chain was found in a study of response to subunit inactivated influenza vaccine. The V and J ends lost 7 bases and 0 bases respectively, with 16 bases between them. The germline V gene encodes CDR1 MNHNS and CDR2 SASEGT. The CDR3 sequence is 16 residues long. This clonotype appeared a few times. A single record per CDR3 protein comes from TCRdb applying MiXCR to the RT-PCR reads. This sample carries 150,000 to 200,000 distinct CDR3 sequences, roughly 12% of them seen once, and the ten largest clones take approximately 32%. The sample was also linked to a second study, of T cells expressing NK-cell markers. That paper notes: Synthesis of TCR beta cDNA relied on 5'RACE template switching carrying UMIs.

Material: CD8+ T cells sorted from PBMCs, obtained roughly 13 days after vaccination. The receptor's source is a man between 50 and 59 years old who received an inactivated influenza vaccine. The rearrangement joins TRBV6-1 to TRBJ2-1; D is unresolved. The CDR3 loop reads CASTAIGLDSYNEQFF. The CDR3 DNA follows: TGTGCCAGCACCGCTATAGGTCTAGACTCCTACAATGAGCAGTTCTTC.